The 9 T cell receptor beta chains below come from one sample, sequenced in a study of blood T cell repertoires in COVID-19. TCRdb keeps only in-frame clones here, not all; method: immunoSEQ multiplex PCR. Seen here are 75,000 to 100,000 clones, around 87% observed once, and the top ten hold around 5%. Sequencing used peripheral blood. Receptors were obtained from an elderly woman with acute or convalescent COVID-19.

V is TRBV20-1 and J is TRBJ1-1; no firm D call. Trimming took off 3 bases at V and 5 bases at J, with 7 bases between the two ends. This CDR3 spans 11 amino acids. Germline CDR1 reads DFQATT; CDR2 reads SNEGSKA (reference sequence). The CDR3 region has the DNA TGCAGTGCTAGTTTCGGTACTGAAGCTTTCTTT. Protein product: CSASFGTEAFF.

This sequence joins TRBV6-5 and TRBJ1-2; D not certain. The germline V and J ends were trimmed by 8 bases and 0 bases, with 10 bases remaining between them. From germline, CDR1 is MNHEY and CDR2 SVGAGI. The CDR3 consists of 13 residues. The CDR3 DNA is TGTGCCAGCGGGAGGGCAGCTAACTATGGCTACACCTTC. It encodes CASGRAANYGYTF.

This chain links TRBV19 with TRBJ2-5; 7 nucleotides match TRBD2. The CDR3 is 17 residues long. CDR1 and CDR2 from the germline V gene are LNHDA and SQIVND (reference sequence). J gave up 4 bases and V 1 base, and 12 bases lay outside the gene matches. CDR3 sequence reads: CASSIGGRGRSGETQYF. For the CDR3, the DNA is TGTGCCAGTAGTATAGGTGGGAGGGGTCGGTCGGGAGAGACCCAGTACTTC. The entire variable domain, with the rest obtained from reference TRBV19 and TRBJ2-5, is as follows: DGGITQSPKYLFRKEGQNVTLSCEQNLNHDAMYWYRQDPGQGLRLIYYSQIVNDFQKGDIAEGYSVSREKKESFPLTVTSAQKNPTAFYLCASSIGGRGRSGETQYFGPGTRLLVL.

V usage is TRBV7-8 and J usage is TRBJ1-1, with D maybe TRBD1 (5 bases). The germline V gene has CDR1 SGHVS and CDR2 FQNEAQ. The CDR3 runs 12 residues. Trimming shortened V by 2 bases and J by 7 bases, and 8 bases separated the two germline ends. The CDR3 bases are TGTGCCAGCAGCTTATCAGGGCTTGAAGCTTTCTTT. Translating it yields CASSLSGLEAFF.

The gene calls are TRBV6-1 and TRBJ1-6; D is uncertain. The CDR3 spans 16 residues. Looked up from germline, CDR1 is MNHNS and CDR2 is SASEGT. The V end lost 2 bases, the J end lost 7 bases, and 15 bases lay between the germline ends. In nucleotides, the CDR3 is TGTGCCAGCAGTGAACAGGCAATGGGCCAAAATTCACCCCTCCACTTT. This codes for CASSEQAMGQNSPLHF.

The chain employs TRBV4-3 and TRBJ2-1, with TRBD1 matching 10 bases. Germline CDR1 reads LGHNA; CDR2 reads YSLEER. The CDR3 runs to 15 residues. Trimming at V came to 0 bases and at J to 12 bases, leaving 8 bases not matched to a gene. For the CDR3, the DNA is TGCGCCAGCAGCCAAGAGGGGACAGGGGATTCGGCGCAGTTCTTC. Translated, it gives CASSQEGTGDSAQFF.

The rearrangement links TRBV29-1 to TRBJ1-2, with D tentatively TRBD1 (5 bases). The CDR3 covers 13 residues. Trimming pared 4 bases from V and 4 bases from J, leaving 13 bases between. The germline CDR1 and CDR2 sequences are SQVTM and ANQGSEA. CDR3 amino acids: CSVVVGQGYGYTF. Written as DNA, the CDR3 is TGCAGCGTTGTAGTGGGGCAGGGCTATGGCTACACCTTC.

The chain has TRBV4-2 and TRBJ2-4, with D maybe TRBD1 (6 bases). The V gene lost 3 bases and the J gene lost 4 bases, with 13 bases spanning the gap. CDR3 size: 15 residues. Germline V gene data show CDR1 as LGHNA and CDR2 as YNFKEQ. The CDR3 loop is CASSQGGGQKNIQYF. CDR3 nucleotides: TGTGCCAGCAGCCAGGGTGGCGGACAGAAAAACATTCAGTACTTC.

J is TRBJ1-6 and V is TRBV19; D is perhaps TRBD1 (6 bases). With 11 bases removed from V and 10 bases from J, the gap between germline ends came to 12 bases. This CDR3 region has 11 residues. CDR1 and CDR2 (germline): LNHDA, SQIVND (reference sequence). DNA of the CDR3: TGTGCCGGGAGGGGGAGGTCACCCCTCCACTTT. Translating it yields CAGRGRSPLHF.